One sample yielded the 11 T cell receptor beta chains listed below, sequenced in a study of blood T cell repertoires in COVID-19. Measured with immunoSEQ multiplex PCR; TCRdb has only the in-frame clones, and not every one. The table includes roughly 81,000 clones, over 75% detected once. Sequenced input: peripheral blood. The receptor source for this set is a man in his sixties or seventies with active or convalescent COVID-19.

CDR3 bases: TGTGCCAGCAGCCTTAGCGGGGGCTCCTCGGAGACCCAGTACTTC. It translates to CASSLSGGSSETQYF. This chain uses TRBV7-6 with TRBJ2-5; 9 nucleotides align to TRBD2. This CDR3 comprises 15 residues. V shed 5 bases and J 5 bases; nucleotides not matched to a gene: 9. The V gene's germline CDR1 is SGHVS and CDR2 FNYEAQ.

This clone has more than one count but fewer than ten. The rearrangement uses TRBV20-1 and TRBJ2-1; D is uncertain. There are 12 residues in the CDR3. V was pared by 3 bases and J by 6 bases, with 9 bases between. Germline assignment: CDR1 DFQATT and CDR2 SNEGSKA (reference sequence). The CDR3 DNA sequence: TGCAGTGCTAGTAATACGGTCAATGAGCAGTTCTTC. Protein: CSASNTVNEQFF.

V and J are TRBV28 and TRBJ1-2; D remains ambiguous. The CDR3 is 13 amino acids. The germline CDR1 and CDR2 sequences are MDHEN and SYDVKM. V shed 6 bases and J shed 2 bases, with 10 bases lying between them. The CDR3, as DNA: TGTGCCAGCAGCGTTGGAGGGAACTATGGCTACACCTTC. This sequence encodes CASSVGGNYGYTF.

DNA of the CDR3: TGTGCCAGCAGCCTGGAGGGAGGGGACACTGAAGCTTTCTTT. Its translation is CASSLEGGDTEAFF. This chain joins TRBV3-1 (or the pseudogene TRBV3-2) and TRBJ1-1, with a weak D call TRBD1 (5 bases). CDR1 and CDR2 (germline): LGHDT, YNNKEL (reference sequence). V dropped 4 bases and J dropped 3 bases, with 12 bases sitting between them. The CDR3 sequence is 14 residues long.

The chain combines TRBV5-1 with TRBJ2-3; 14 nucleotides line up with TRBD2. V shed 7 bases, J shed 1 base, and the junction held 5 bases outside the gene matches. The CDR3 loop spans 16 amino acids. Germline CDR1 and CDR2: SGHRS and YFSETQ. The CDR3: CASGGLAGVGTDTQYF. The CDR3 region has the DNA TGCGCCAGCGGGGGACTAGCGGGGGTGGGCACAGATACGCAGTATTTT.

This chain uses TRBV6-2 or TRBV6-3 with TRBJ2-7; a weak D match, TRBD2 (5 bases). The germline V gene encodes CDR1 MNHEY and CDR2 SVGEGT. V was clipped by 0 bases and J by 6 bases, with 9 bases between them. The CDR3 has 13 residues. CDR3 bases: TGTGCCAGCAGTTACTCAGAGGGCCCCGAGCAGTACTTC. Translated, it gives CASSYSEGPEQYF.

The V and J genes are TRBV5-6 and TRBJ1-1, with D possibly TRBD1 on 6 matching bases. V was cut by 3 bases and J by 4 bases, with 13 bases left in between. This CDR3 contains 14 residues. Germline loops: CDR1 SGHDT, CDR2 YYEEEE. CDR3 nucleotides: TGTGCCAGCAGCTGGGGACATAGGGCCACTGAAGCTTTCTTT. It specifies CASSWGHRATEAFF.

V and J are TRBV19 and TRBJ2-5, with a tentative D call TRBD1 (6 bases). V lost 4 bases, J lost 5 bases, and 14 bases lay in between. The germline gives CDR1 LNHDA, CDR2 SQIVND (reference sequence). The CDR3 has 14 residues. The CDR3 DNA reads TGTGCCAGTAGTACTTCCAGGGGCAGGGAGACCCAGTACTTC. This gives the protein CASSTSRGRETQYF.

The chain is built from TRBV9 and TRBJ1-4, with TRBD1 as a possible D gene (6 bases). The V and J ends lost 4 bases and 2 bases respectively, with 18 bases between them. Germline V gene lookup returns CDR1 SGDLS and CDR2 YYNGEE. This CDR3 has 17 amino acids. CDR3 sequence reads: CASSPRGQGGTNEKLFF. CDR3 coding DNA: TGTGCCAGCAGCCCCAGGGGTCAGGGAGGGACTAATGAAAAACTGTTTTTT.

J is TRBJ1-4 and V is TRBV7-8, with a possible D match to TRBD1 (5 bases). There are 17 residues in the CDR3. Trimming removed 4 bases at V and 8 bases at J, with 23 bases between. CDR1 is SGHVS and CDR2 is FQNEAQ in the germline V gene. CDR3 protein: CASSSYMWGTGEEKLFF. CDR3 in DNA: TGTGCCAGCAGCTCGTACATGTGGGGGACGGGGGAGGAAAAACTGTTTTTT. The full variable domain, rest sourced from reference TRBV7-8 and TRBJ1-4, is GAGVSQSPRYKVAKRGQDVALRCDPISGHVSLFWYQQALGQGPEFLTYFQNEAQLDKSGLPSDRFFAERPEGSVSTLKIQRTQQEDSAVYLCASSSYMWGTGEEKLFFGSGTQLSVL.

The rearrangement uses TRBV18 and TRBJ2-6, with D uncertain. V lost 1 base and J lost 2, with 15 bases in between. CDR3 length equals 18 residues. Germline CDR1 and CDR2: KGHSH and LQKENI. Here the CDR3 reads CASSPLARHPPGANVLTF. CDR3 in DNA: TGTGCCAGCTCACCACTGGCGAGGCACCCGCCTGGGGCCAACGTCCTGACTTTC.